This entry features one T cell receptor beta chain sequence. Its cognate antigen has yet to be identified. With a much larger clone just one base away, this may be a read error. The record originates from a study of CD8+CD57+ T cells in acquired aplastic anemia (dated by TCRdb to between 2017 and 2018). Turning to the overall study: On average, sorted CD4+ and CD8+ cells yielded around 3.5 ug of extracted DNA, with a range of 0.2 to 27.4 ug. CD8+CD57+ expansion was defined as a frequency above the mean frequency observed in healthy subjects.

Study-wide conclusions, independent of this receptor: Around 31 CD8+ CDR3 sequences were shared between patients and controls but appeared highly expressed in patients and within their immunodominant clones. Between patients and healthy controls, no significant difference in CD8+ Simpson's diversity was found (P=0.060).

The patients picked for sequencing were ones in whom flow cytometry had shown an expansion of CD8+CD57+ cells. Every patient had severe acquired aplastic anemia, diagnosed using the International Study of Aplastic Anemia and Agranulocytosis and Camitta criteria. Patients had received no therapy at the time of blood sampling. In the study, sorted CD4+ and CD8+ blood T cells from patients with severe aplastic anemia and from healthy subjects underwent deep sequencing of TCR repertoires. Patients were enrolled under clinicaltrials.gov protocols 00001620, 01623167, 00001397, 00071045, 00081523 and 00961064 in the USA. Ficoll-Paque density gradient centrifugation was used to isolate peripheral blood mononuclear cells. Before DNA extraction, CD4+ and CD8+ T cells were sorted by FACS or by magnetic beads. Genomic DNA served as template for TCR beta VDJ combination and CDR3 sequence profiling. An Illumina HiSeq 2000 was used for TCR repertoire sequencing. In the authors' own workflow: TRBV/TRBJ rearrangement plots, CDR3 size and DJ length profiles, and Simpson's diversity index were used to evaluate the repertoires. The immunodominant clone was defined as the most abundant DNA sequence in deep sequencing data. CDR3 amino acid sequences were screened for sharing across subjects and compared with published repertoires and the VDJdb database. TCRdb handled the public reads itself, with Q25 trimming in fastp and clone calling in MiXCR, and kept productive beta chains. When rows share a CDR3 protein, they turn into one entry using the most common DNA and genes. The V and J calls and clone size come from TCRdb's table, not from the authors' own analysis. The sample table shows 250,000 or so distinct CDR3 sequences, and around 45% are seen once. Over 7.5% of the sample lies in the top ten.

V is reduced by 5 bases and J by 6 bases, leaving a spacing of 11 bases between them. The CDR3 has 13 amino acids, counting the end cysteine and phenylalanine. The entry retains the CDR3 DNA only, 39 bases that are in frame from base 1. Looking up the germline V gene yields CDR1 SGHTA and CDR2 FQGTGA. The sequence came from a human donor with aplastic anemia. Sequenced: sorted CD4+, CD8+, or CD8+CD57+ T cells (not recorded which) from PBMCs. The chain was built from TRBV7-3 and TRBJ2-1; the D gene is tentatively TRBD1 or TRBD2, each matching 5 bases. The nucleotides are TGTGCCAGCAGCCCCGGGGCTACCAATGAGCAGTTCTTC. It codes for CASSPGATNEQFF.